These 21 T cell receptor beta chains were all obtained from the same sample, sequenced in a study of response to subunit inactivated influenza vaccine. MiXCR, applied by TCRdb to the RT-PCR reads, yields one record per CDR3 protein. There are some 600,000 distinct CDR3 sequences in the sample; around 13% occur only once, and roughly 7.2% lies in the top ten. The source material was PBMCs from blood, sampled around two weeks before vaccination. Source of these receptors: a man aged 50-60 years who received an inactivated influenza vaccine.

CDR3 loop: CASSLGENGYTF. DNA for the CDR3: TGTGCCAGCAGCTTAGGGGAGAATGGCTACACCTTC. The rearrangement links TRBV7-9 to TRBJ1-2, with D unclear. V lost 1 base and J lost 6, with 6 bases in between. Germline V gene sequence: CDR1 SEHNR, CDR2 FQNEAQ (reference sequence). The CDR3 consists of 12 residues. The full variable domain, its missing parts supplied by reference TRBV7-9 and TRBJ1-2, is DTGVSQNPRHKITKRGQNVTFRCDPISEHNRLYWYRQTLGQGPEFLTYFQNEAQLEKSRLLSDRFSAERPKGSFSTLEIQRTEQGDSAMYLCASSLGENGYTFGSGTRLTVV.

This clonotype was seen repeatedly, ten times or more. The rearrangement joins TRBV7-6 to TRBJ2-3; 10 bases map to TRBD1. Germline assignment: CDR1 SGHVS and CDR2 FNYEAQ. The CDR3 runs to 16 residues. V shed 5 bases and J 3 bases; nucleotides not matched to a gene: 8. CDR3 nucleotide sequence: TGTGCCAGCAGCCCAGGACAGGGGGTTGGTACAGATACGCAGTATTTT. Amino acids: CASSPGQGVGTDTQYF. Full variable domain (remainder filled in from reference TRBV7-6 and TRBJ2-3): GAGVSQSPRYKVTKRGQDVALRCDPISGHVSLYWYRQALGQGPEFLTYFNYEAQQDKSGLPNDRFSAERPEGSISTLTIQRTEQRDSAMYRCASSPGQGVGTDTQYFGPGTRLTVL.

This clonotype was counted ten times or more. The chain recombines TRBV29-1 with TRBJ1-3; tentatively, D is TRBD1 (5 bases). V gave up 1 base and J gave up 4 bases, with 5 bases separating them. Germline CDR1 and CDR2: SQVTM and ANQGSEA. CDR3 length: 12 residues. CDR3 sequence: CSVEGQGNTIYF. The CDR3 bases are TGCAGCGTTGAAGGACAGGGAAACACCATATATTTT. The whole variable domain, remainder taken from reference TRBV29-1 and TRBJ1-3, is SAVISQKPSRDICQRGTSLTIQCQVDSQVTMMFWYRQQPGQSLTLIATANQGSEATYESGFVIDKFPISRPNLTFSTLTVSNMSPEDSSIYLCSVEGQGNTIYFGEGSWLTVV.

The sample holds many counts of this clonotype. This chain joins TRBV15 and TRBJ2-7; D tentatively fits TRBD1 or TRBD2 (5 bases each). Between the trimmed V and J ends, which lost 4 bases and 5 bases, there was a span of 21 bases. CDR3 length equals 16 residues. Germline V lookup: CDR1 LNHNV, CDR2 YYDKDF (reference sequence). DNA for the CDR3: TGTGCCACCAGCACCCGGGGCAGGGAGAGCGTAAACGAGCAGTACTTC. Its protein product is CATSTRGRESVNEQYF.

This clonotype appeared a few times. The V gene is TRBV6-2 or TRBV6-3, the J gene TRBJ1-2; D gene unclear. The length of the CDR3 is 12 residues. The V end lost 0 bases, the J end lost 8 bases, and 7 bases lay between the germline ends. The germline V gene has CDR1 MNHEY and CDR2 SVGEGT. CDR3 DNA: TGTGCCAGCAGTTACTCGTGGGGAGGCTACACCTTC. Its protein is CASSYSWGGYTF.

The gene calls are TRBV11-2 and TRBJ2-7, with D unclear. The CDR3 loop spans 16 amino acids. Germline-derived CDR1 and CDR2 are SGHAT and FQNNGV. Trimming shortened V by 1 base and J by 3 bases, and 16 bases separated the two germline ends. The CDR3 protein is CASSLAFQFLSYEQYF. CDR3 DNA sequence: TGTGCCAGCAGCTTAGCGTTTCAATTCCTAAGCTACGAGCAGTACTTC.

The chain joins TRBV12-3 or TRBV12-4 to TRBJ2-2; D is possibly TRBD1 (6 bases). The CDR3 length is 15 residues. V was cut by 2 bases and J by 7 bases, with 14 bases left in between. The chain's CDR3 is CASSLPRGYGGELFF. CDR3 sequence (DNA): TGTGCCAGCAGTTTACCCAGGGGATATGGCGGGGAGCTGTTTTTT.

This clonotype was counted a few times. The CDR3 region has the DNA TGTGCCAGCAGTTCGGGACTAGATTACGGTGAGCAGTTCTTC. This gives the protein CASSSGLDYGEQFF. This chain connects TRBV6-2 or TRBV6-3 to TRBJ2-1, with 8 bases that match TRBD2. CDR3 length: 14 residues. V dropped 4 bases and J dropped 9; count of bases not matched to a gene: 8. Germline CDR1 is MNHEY and CDR2 is SVGEGT.

This clonotype came up many times. V is TRBV5-1 and J is TRBJ2-7, with D perhaps TRBD1 or TRBD2 (5 bases each). With 5 bases removed from V and 2 bases from J, the gap between germline ends came to 17 bases. Looked up from germline, CDR1 is SGHRS and CDR2 is YFSETQ. The CDR3 has 15 amino acids. Here the CDR3 reads CASRYVPWGTYEQYF. DNA of the CDR3: TGCGCCAGCAGGTACGTCCCGTGGGGGACCTACGAGCAGTACTTC.

The chain combines TRBV28 with TRBJ2-7; the match to TRBD2 covers 7 bases. The CDR3 is 14 amino acids. Germline V CDR1 and CDR2: MDHEN, SYDVKM. The J segment lost 1 base and the V segment lost 5 bases, leaving 5 bases of the junction unmatched. The CDR3 bases are TGTGCCAGCAGTCCTGGGGACTATTCCTACGAGCAGTACTTC. Encoded protein: CASSPGDYSYEQYF.

This sequence joins TRBV27 and TRBJ2-5; 12 nucleotides align to TRBD2. This CDR3 is 15 amino acids long. Germline trimming cut 3 bases from V and 5 bases from J; bases unmatched to any gene: 4. Germline-derived CDR1 and CDR2 are MNHEY and SMNVEV (reference sequence). CDR3 residues: CASSFRTSGVETQYF. The CDR3 DNA is TGTGCCAGCAGTTTTCGGACTAGCGGGGTGGAGACCCAGTACTTC.

The chain uses TRBV30 and TRBJ2-1; 13 nucleotides agree with TRBD2. This CDR3 contains 13 residues. J lost 12 bases, V lost 7 bases, and 9 bases had no gene match. Per the germline V gene, CDR1 is GTSNPN and CDR2 is SVGIG (reference sequence). The CDR3 DNA follows: TGTGCCTCTACACTAGCGGGGGGGCTGAGGCAGTTCTTC. Translated: CASTLAGGLRQFF. The full variable domain, its missing parts supplied by reference TRBV30 and TRBJ2-1, is SQTIHQWPATLVQPVGSPLSLECTVEGTSNPNLYWYRQAAGRGLQLLFYSVGIGQISSEVPQNLSASRPQDRQFILSSKKLLLSDSGFYLCASTLAGGLRQFFGPGTRLTVL.

The chain is built from TRBV7-2 and TRBJ2-7; D assignment may be TRBD1 or TRBD2 (5 bases each). Per the germline V gene, CDR1 is SGHTA and CDR2 is FQGNSA. This CDR3 comprises 14 residues. The V end lost 4 bases, the J end lost 7 bases, and 17 bases lay between the germline ends. The CDR3 reads CASSSSTGQWEQYF. The CDR3 bases are TGTGCCAGCAGCTCATCGACGGGGCAGTGGGAGCAGTACTTC.

The V call is TRBV7-2, the J call TRBJ2-3, with TRBD1 matching over 7 bases. The CDR3 has 16 residues. The germline V gene encodes CDR1 SGHTA and CDR2 FQGNSA. The V gene end was trimmed by 3 bases and the J gene end by 3 bases; junction bases not matched to a gene: 9. The CDR3 DNA reads TGTGCCAGCAGCTTTCACAGGGGCGGTGGAACAGATACGCAGTATTTT. Its protein is CASSFHRGGGTDTQYF. The complete variable domain, with remaining parts taken from reference TRBV7-2 and TRBJ2-3, reads GAGVSQSPSNKVTEKGKDVELRCDPISGHTALYWYRQSLGQGLEFLIYFQGNSAPDKSGLPSDRFSAERTGGSVSTLTIQRTQQEDSAVYLCASSFHRGGGTDTQYFGPGTRLTVL.

This clonotype was recorded at least ten times. V and J are TRBV24-1 and TRBJ2-1; tentative D call: TRBD1 (5 bases). The germline V and J ends were trimmed by 1 base and 6 bases, with 12 bases remaining between them. The CDR3 consists of 15 residues. The germline gives CDR1 KGHDR, CDR2 SFDVKD. The CDR3 reads CATSDLNRSPNEQFF. In nucleotides, the CDR3 is TGTGCCACCAGTGATTTAAACAGGAGTCCCAATGAGCAGTTCTTC.

This clonotype was observed a handful of times. This chain connects TRBV12-3 or TRBV12-4 to TRBJ2-7, with a tentative D call TRBD2 (5 bases). The V and J ends lost 4 bases and 7 bases respectively, with 8 bases between them. The CDR3 length is 11 residues. CDR3 in DNA: TGTGCCAGCAGTTCGGGGTGGGAGCAGTACTTC. This encodes CASSSGWEQYF.

This clonotype was seen a handful of times. This chain joins TRBV20-1 and TRBJ1-5; D is unresolved. CDR3 size: 15 residues. CDR1 and CDR2 from the germline V gene are DFQATT and SNEGSKA (reference sequence). V lost 0 bases, J lost 0 bases, and 9 bases lay in between. The CDR3 is CSARDGSYSNQPQHF. CDR3 nucleotide sequence: TGCAGTGCTAGAGATGGAAGTTATAGCAATCAGCCCCAGCATTTT.

This clonotype was counted only a few times. The rearrangement links TRBV11-2 to TRBJ2-5; 10 bases are a match to TRBD2. The CDR3 runs 18 residues. J gave up 5 bases and V 5 bases, and 17 bases lay outside the gene matches. Looked up from germline, CDR1 is SGHAT and CDR2 is FQNNGV. Here the CDR3 reads CASSDRRKSGRAGETQYF. The CDR3 DNA follows: TGTGCCAGCAGCGATCGGAGGAAAAGCGGGAGGGCCGGTGAGACCCAGTACTTC.

The genes are TRBV11-2 and TRBJ2-1; maybe TRBD2 (5 bases). From germline, CDR1 is SGHAT and CDR2 FQNNGV. Trimming left V 1 base short and J 0 bases short, with 10 bases between. There are 16 residues in the CDR3. The CDR3 here is CASSLGAGRSYNEQFF. In nucleotides, the CDR3 is TGTGCCAGCAGCTTAGGGGCGGGTCGCTCCTACAATGAGCAGTTCTTC. Complete variable domain (other parts from reference TRBV11-2 and TRBJ2-1): EAGVAQSPRYKIIEKRQSVAFWCNPISGHATLYWYQQILGQGPKLLIQFQNNGVVDDSQLPKDRFSAERLKGVDSTLKIQPAKLEDSAVYLCASSLGAGRSYNEQFFGPGTRLTVL.

This clonotype was recorded many times. This chain joins TRBV28 and TRBJ2-7; the D call may be TRBD1 or TRBD2 (6 bases each). The CDR3 has 14 residues. Germline V gives CDR1 MDHEN, CDR2 SYDVKM. V was shortened by 4 bases and J by 8 bases, with 18 bases between the two germline ends. The CDR3 loop is CASSSGGTLLQQYF. CDR3 DNA sequence: TGTGCCAGCAGTTCCGGGGGCACACTTCTCCAGCAGTACTTC.

This clonotype appeared a few times. The V gene is TRBV2, the J gene TRBJ2-3, with TRBD1 identical over 10 bases. Germline CDR1 SNHLY, CDR2 FYNNEI. The junction had 4 bases not matched to a gene; V was cut back by 4 bases and J by 3 bases. CDR3 size: 15 residues. CDR3 in DNA: TGTGCCAGCAGTGGCGACAGGGGGCAGACAGATACGCAGTATTTT. This encodes CASSGDRGQTDTQYF.